The rows below give T cell receptor beta chains drawn from one sample of a study of blood T cell repertoires in COVID-19. Generated by immunoSEQ multiplex PCR, the TCRdb table keeps only in-frame clones and is missing some. This sample has about 74,000 clones; approximately 79% occur once, and the top ten carry approximately 15%. The sample taken for sequencing was peripheral blood. Every receptor here comes from an older man with active or convalescent COVID-19. Each CDR3 is given with its conserved first and last residue. A D gene is named only where the DNA matches it firmly. Size is omitted from some rows. Given values are once, few, many or a class for expanded clones.

CASSWTTGGQETQYF	TGTGCCAGCAGCTGGACAACGGGGGGCCAAGAGACCCAGTACTTC	-	TRBJ2-5	TRBV5-4	TRBD2
CASRRTEEINSPLHF	TGTGCCAGCAGGAGGACAGAAGAAATTAATTCACCCCTCCACTTT	-	TRBJ1-6	TRBV2	-
CASSRGPEKLFF	TGTGCCAGCAGCAGAGGGCCCGAAAAACTGTTTTTT	-	TRBJ1-4	TRBV7-9	-
CASSVLGPENSPLHF	TGTGCCAGCAGCGTATTGGGGCCAGAGAATTCACCCCTCCACTTT	-	TRBJ1-6	TRBV9	-
CASSRKQASGANVLTF	TGTGCCAGCAGCCGAAAACAGGCATCCGGGGCCAACGTCCTGACTTTC	-	TRBJ2-6	TRBV4-2	-
CASSSAGGALEQFF	TGCGCCAGCAGCTCCGCGGGGGGGGCCCTTGAGCAGTTCTTC	-	TRBJ2-1	TRBV5-1	TRBD2
CASSHRVNTEAFF	TGTGCCAGCAGCCACCGGGTTAACACTGAAGCTTTCTTT	-	TRBJ1-1	TRBV3-1/TRBV3-2	-
CANYVGGPNTDTQYF	TGCGCCAACTACGTGGGGGGGCCTAACACAGATACGCAGTATTTT	-	TRBJ2-3	TRBV5-1	-
CASSRDRREAFF	TGTGCCAGCAGTCGGGACAGGAGGGAAGCTTTCTTT	once	TRBJ1-1	TRBV2	TRBD1
CASSPTGRTGKQYF	TGTGCCAGCAGCCCAACCGGAAGGACAGGGAAGCAGTACTTC	-	TRBJ2-7	TRBV7-9	TRBD1